The clone carrying this TCR beta chain appeared many times. TCRdb re-analysed the RACE reads in MiXCR, keeping a single row per CDR3 protein. Altogether tens of thousands of distinct CDR3 sequences are present, over 10% being singletons, with the ten largest covering approximately 5%. Germline-derived CDR1 and CDR2 are SNHLY and FYNNEI. V lost 0 bases and J 2 bases, leaving 8 bases between the germline ends. The CDR3 contains 15 residues. This entry belongs to a study of human T cells and chemical hapten exposure. Time point here: patch test 3, about 24 weeks after DPC sensitization. The treatment: therapeutic diphenylcyclopropenone sensitization with weekly scalp DPC.

The source material was whole blood, sampled in connection with sensitization to the hapten diphenylcyclopropenone (DPC). The rearrangement uses TRBV2 and TRBJ1-5; D gene unclear. This TCR derives from a woman between 50 and 59 years old with alopecia areata. Some clones in this sample may be carry-over from other donors' samples. CDR3 DNA sequence: TGTGCCAGCAGTGAAGCCTTCTCAGGCAATCAGCCCCAGCATTTT. Its translation: CASSEAFSGNQPQHF.